This record concerns one T cell receptor beta chain sequence. The data were taken from a study of blood T cells in healthy people across ages. Then a second PCR, running roughly 6 to 11 cycles, was carried out with a sample-barcoded 5' primer and a J-beta primer mix. Each cDNA molecule carried a tag from a template-switch adaptor that contained 12 random nucleotides. MiXCR was run by TCRdb on the 5' RACE reads, yielding one entry per CDR3 protein. Counted here are about 630,000 distinct CDR3 sequences, roughly 21% occurring once; the ten biggest clones make up under 4%. Looked up from germline, CDR1 is SGHRS and CDR2 is YFSETQ. The CDR3 totals 14 residues. V lost 0 bases, J lost 9 bases, and 12 bases lay in between.

The chain links TRBV5-1 to TRBJ1-4; D is ambiguous. The sequenced material came from blood. The receptor's source is an older man in good health. CDR3 loop: CASSLGPTGQKLFF. The DNA of the CDR3 is TGCGCCAGCAGCTTGGGTCCGACCGGCCAAAAACTGTTTTTT.